The rows below give T cell receptor beta chains drawn from one sample of a study of shared clonotypes between healthy human individuals. Profiled with immunoSEQ multiplex PCR; TCRdb holds only in-frame clones, not every one. Of about 2 million clones listed, 90% to 95% are singletons. The sequencing input was naive CD4+ T cells sorted from blood. The receptors come from a man in his late teens or twenties in good health. CDR3s include the opening cysteine and the closing phenylalanine or tryptophan. The D gene is left open where the match is weak. Clone sizes are given selectively: once, few, many, or a class where the clone is expanded.

clone size	V gene	J gene	D gene	CDR3 protein	CDR3 DNA
.	TRBV7-2	TRBJ1-5	.	CASSSKTFGLMGNQPQHF	TGTGCCAGCAGCTCCAAAACTTTCGGACTAATGGGCAATCAGCCCCAGCATTTT
once	TRBV6-6	TRBJ2-7	TRBD2	CATTGTSQREYF	TGTGCCACTACCGGGACTAGCCAGCGGGAGTACTTC
.	TRBV4-1	TRBJ2-7	TRBD2	CASSLGTGPGGEQYF	TGCGCCAGCAGCCTAGGAACAGGCCCGGGGGGCGAGCAGTACTTC
few	TRBV9	TRBJ2-3	.	CASSPATWTRLSTDTQYF	TGTGCCAGCAGCCCGGCAACCTGGACACGTCTAAGCACAGATACGCAGTATTTT
.	TRBV10-2	TRBJ2-5	.	CASSEWGETQYF	TGCGCCAGCAGTGAATGGGGAGAGACCCAGTACTTC
.	TRBV5-8	TRBJ1-5	TRBD1	CASSSMGGTGLGQPQHF	TGTGCCAGCAGCTCAATGGGCGGGACAGGACTGGGTCAGCCCCAGCATTTT
.	TRBV5-1	TRBJ2-3	TRBD2	CASSWGLADTDTQYF	TGCGCCAGCAGCTGGGGACTAGCGGACACAGATACGCAGTATTTT
.	TRBV30	TRBJ1-1	.	CAWKGQVDKSEAFF	TGTGCCTGGAAAGGCCAGGTAGATAAATCTGAAGCTTTCTTT
.	TRBV2	TRBJ2-3	TRBD2	CANTPGLPADTQYF	TGTGCCAACACACCGGGACTACCCGCAGATACGCAGTATTTT
.	TRBV30	TRBJ2-5	.	CACGKGGISTQYF	TGTGCCTGCGGAAAGGGGGGGATCAGCACCCAGTACTTC
.	TRBV7-2	TRBJ1-6	.	CASSLVGGGPGSPLHF	TGTGCCAGCAGCTTAGTCGGCGGGGGGCCCGGTTCACCCCTCCACTTT
.	TRBV5-6	TRBJ2-1	TRBD1	CASSLPGTGSYNEQFF	TGTGCCAGCAGCTTGCCCGGGACAGGTTCCTACAATGAGCAGTTCTTC
once	TRBV28	TRBJ1-1	TRBD1	CASSPTGGGTEAFF	TGTGCCAGCAGCCCTACAGGGGGCGGCACTGAAGCTTTCTTT
.	TRBV30	TRBJ1-6	.	CAWRHTGTRNSPLHF	TGTGCCTGGAGGCACACCGGGACACGCAATTCACCCCTCCACTTT
.	TRBV10-3	TRBJ2-3	.	CAISESGNTQYF	TGTGCCATCAGTGAGTCGGGTAATACGCAGTATTTT
.	TRBV5-1	TRBJ2-7	TRBD2	CASSLGGSGAPSSYEQYF	TGCGCCAGCAGCTTGGGTGGTAGCGGGGCACCTAGCTCCTACGAGCAGTACTTC
.	TRBV6-6	TRBJ2-7	.	CASLRGDEQYF	TGTGCCAGCCTCCGAGGGGACGAGCAGTACTTC
.	TRBV4-3	TRBJ1-5	TRBD1	CASSQDRTGSNQPQHF	TGCGCCAGCAGCCAAGATCGGACAGGGAGCAATCAGCCCCAGCATTTT
.	TRBV7-2	TRBJ1-2	.	CASSAFGPSNYGYTF	TGTGCCAGCAGCGCGTTCGGGCCTTCTAACTATGGCTACACCTTC
.	TRBV5-1	TRBJ2-1	.	CASSLKGLDSYNEQFF	TGCGCCAGCAGCTTGAAAGGGCTGGATTCCTACAATGAGCAGTTCTTC
.	TRBV18	TRBJ2-3	.	CASSPPAFTDTQYF	TGTGCCAGCTCACCCCCAGCATTCACAGATACGCAGTATTTT
.	TRBV29-1	TRBJ1-1	TRBD1	CSVRTGGAFAEAFF	TGCAGCGTTAGGACAGGGGGCGCGTTCGCTGAAGCTTTCTTT
.	TRBV10-3	TRBJ1-1	TRBD1	CAISVTGMNTEAFF	TGTGCCATCAGTGTGACAGGGATGAACACTGAAGCTTTCTTT
.	TRBV10-1	TRBJ2-7	.	CASRPYEQYF	TGCGCCAGCAGACCTTACGAGCAGTACTTC
.	TRBV5-1	TRBJ2-1	.	CASSPGSGSYNEQFF	TGCGCCAGCAGCCCTGGTTCGGGGTCCTACAATGAGCAGTTCTTC
.	TRBV7-2	TRBJ1-6	.	CASSLSQGGNSPLHF	TGTGCCAGCAGCTTGTCCCAAGGCGGCAATTCACCCCTCCACTTT
.	TRBV9	TRBJ1-6	.	CASSGRDGYNSPLHF	TGTGCCAGCAGCGGCCGTGACGGATATAATTCACCCCTCCACTTT
.	TRBV5-3	TRBJ2-5	TRBD1	CARRGQGVRQETQYF	TGTGCCAGAAGGGGACAGGGGGTAAGGCAAGAGACCCAGTACTTC
.	TRBV7-2	TRBJ2-7	.	CASSPGPPYEQYF	TGTGCCAGCAGCCCAGGGCCACCCTACGAGCAGTACTTC
.	TRBV2	TRBJ2-5	TRBD2	CASRGLAGVKYF	TGTGCCAGCAGGGGACTAGCGGGGGTTAAGTACTTC
.	TRBV11-2	TRBJ2-4	TRBD1	CASSSPGQGDIQYF	TGTGCCAGCAGCTCGCCGGGGCAGGGGGACATTCAGTACTTC
.	TRBV6-6	TRBJ2-2	.	CASSSPDLAGELFF	TGTGCCAGCAGTTCCCCGGACTTGGCCGGGGAGCTGTTTTTT
.	TRBV2	TRBJ2-5	.	CASSPVQPETQYF	TGTGCCAGCAGTCCGGTCCAACCAGAGACCCAGTACTTC
.	TRBV30	TRBJ2-3	TRBD2	CASGGGPDTQYF	TGTGCCTCGGGAGGGGGTCCAGATACGCAGTATTTT
.	TRBV11-1	TRBJ2-5	.	CASSTGTGSWTQYF	TGTGCCAGCAGCACCGGGACCGGGTCTTGGACCCAGTACTTC
.	TRBV5-1	TRBJ2-7	.	CASSSGTTSGEQYF	TGCGCCAGCAGCTCCGGGACAACCTCCGGCGAGCAGTACTTC
.	TRBV12-5	TRBJ2-7	.	CASAPHRAYEQYF	TGTGCTAGTGCCCCCCACCGGGCCTACGAGCAGTACTTC
.	TRBV2	TRBJ2-7	.	CASSQTLLNEQYF	TGTGCCAGCAGTCAAACTCTTTTGAACGAGCAGTACTTC
.	TRBV10-1	TRBJ2-2	.	CASSDQTRGTGELFF	TGCGCCAGCAGTGATCAGACTCGAGGCACCGGGGAGCTGTTTTTT
once	TRBV7-9	TRBJ2-5	TRBD1	CASSPGQGAGETQYF	TGTGCCAGCAGCCCCGGACAGGGGGCGGGAGAGACCCAGTACTTC
.	TRBV30	TRBJ2-3	TRBD2	CAWTSGTLADTQYF	TGTGCCTGGACTAGCGGGACTCTCGCAGATACGCAGTATTTT
once	TRBV25-1	TRBJ2-3	.	CASSDIGQSYDTQYF	TGTGCCAGCAGTGATATAGGACAGTCGTACGATACGCAGTATTTT
.	TRBV18	TRBJ1-4	.	CASSPPGDGEKLFF	TGTGCCAGCTCACCACCGGGAGACGGTGAAAAACTGTTTTTT
once	TRBV5-1	TRBJ1-3	.	CASSPAGLSGNTIYF	TGCGCCAGCAGCCCCGCCGGCCTCTCTGGAAACACCATATATTTT
.	TRBV5-6	TRBJ2-2	.	CASSWASTGELFF	TGTGCCAGCAGCTGGGCTAGCACCGGGGAGCTGTTTTTT
.	TRBV7-2	TRBJ1-2	.	CASIPSGFLGNGYTF	TGTGCCAGCATCCCCTCAGGATTTTTGGGGAATGGCTACACCTTC
.	TRBV4-1	TRBJ2-7	TRBD2	CASSPQPGGGYEQYF	TGCGCCAGCAGCCCCCAGCCGGGAGGTGGCTACGAGCAGTACTTC
.	TRBV5-1	TRBJ2-3	.	CASSFGRPSTDTQYF	TGCGCCAGCAGCTTTGGCAGGCCTAGCACAGATACGCAGTATTTT
.	TRBV6-5	TRBJ1-1	.	CASTLGFHTEAFF	TGTGCCAGCACCCTGGGCTTCCACACTGAAGCTTTCTTT
.	TRBV2	TRBJ1-2	.	CASSEVEGLYGYTF	TGTGCCAGCAGTGAAGTGGAAGGTCTCTATGGCTACACCTTC
.	TRBV4-1	TRBJ2-1	.	CASSQGGGGRNEQFF	TGCGCCAGCAGCCAAGGAGGAGGCGGTCGGAATGAGCAGTTCTTC
.	TRBV7-9	TRBJ2-1	.	CASSSPSRPVGDEQFF	TGTGCCAGCAGCTCACCTAGCCGCCCCGTTGGTGATGAGCAGTTCTTC
.	TRBV28	TRBJ2-3	.	CASSIKKGQYF	TGTGCCAGCAGTATCAAAAAAGGGCAGTATTTT